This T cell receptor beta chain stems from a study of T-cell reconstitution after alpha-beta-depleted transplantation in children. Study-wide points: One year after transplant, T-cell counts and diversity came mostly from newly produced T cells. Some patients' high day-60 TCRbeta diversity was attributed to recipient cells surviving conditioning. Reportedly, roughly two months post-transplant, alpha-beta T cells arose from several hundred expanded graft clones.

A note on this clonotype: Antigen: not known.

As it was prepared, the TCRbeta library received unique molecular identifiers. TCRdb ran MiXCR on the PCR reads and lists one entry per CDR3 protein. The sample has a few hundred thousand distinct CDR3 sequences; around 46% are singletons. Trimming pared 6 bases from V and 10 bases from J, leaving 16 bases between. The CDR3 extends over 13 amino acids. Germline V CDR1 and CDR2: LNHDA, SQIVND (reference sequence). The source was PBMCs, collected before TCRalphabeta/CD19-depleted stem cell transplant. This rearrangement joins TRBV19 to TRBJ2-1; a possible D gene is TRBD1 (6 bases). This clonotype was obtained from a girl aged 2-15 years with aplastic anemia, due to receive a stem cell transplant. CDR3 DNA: TGTGCCAGTAGGCAGGGACCTACAGGGGAGCAGTTCTTC. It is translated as CASRQGPTGEQFF.